This T cell receptor (beta chain) was observed in a study of blood T cell repertoires in COVID-19. Study in general: Acute-phase and convalescent COVID-19 samples originated in the United States, Italy and Spain.

Across about two dozen US areas, participants ranged in age from roughly 18 to 95 years. The CDR3 is 15 amino acids. Clones were sequenced by immunoSEQ multiplex PCR, and TCRdb holds only the in-frame ones, with some missing. The sample carries under 200,000 clones, about 83% recorded once. The chain combines TRBV21-1 with TRBJ2-7; TRBD2, the table's D call, lacks a check against the DNA. TRBV21-1 is reported as a pseudogene. Material for sequencing was PBMCs or T cells enriched from blood (not recorded which). This TCR derives from a man aged 35 to 55 with acute COVID-19. The CDR3 loop reads CASSKMGLRSSEQYF. Written as DNA, the CDR3 is TGTGCCAGCAGCAAAATGGGACTTCGATCCTCTGAGCAGTACTTC.